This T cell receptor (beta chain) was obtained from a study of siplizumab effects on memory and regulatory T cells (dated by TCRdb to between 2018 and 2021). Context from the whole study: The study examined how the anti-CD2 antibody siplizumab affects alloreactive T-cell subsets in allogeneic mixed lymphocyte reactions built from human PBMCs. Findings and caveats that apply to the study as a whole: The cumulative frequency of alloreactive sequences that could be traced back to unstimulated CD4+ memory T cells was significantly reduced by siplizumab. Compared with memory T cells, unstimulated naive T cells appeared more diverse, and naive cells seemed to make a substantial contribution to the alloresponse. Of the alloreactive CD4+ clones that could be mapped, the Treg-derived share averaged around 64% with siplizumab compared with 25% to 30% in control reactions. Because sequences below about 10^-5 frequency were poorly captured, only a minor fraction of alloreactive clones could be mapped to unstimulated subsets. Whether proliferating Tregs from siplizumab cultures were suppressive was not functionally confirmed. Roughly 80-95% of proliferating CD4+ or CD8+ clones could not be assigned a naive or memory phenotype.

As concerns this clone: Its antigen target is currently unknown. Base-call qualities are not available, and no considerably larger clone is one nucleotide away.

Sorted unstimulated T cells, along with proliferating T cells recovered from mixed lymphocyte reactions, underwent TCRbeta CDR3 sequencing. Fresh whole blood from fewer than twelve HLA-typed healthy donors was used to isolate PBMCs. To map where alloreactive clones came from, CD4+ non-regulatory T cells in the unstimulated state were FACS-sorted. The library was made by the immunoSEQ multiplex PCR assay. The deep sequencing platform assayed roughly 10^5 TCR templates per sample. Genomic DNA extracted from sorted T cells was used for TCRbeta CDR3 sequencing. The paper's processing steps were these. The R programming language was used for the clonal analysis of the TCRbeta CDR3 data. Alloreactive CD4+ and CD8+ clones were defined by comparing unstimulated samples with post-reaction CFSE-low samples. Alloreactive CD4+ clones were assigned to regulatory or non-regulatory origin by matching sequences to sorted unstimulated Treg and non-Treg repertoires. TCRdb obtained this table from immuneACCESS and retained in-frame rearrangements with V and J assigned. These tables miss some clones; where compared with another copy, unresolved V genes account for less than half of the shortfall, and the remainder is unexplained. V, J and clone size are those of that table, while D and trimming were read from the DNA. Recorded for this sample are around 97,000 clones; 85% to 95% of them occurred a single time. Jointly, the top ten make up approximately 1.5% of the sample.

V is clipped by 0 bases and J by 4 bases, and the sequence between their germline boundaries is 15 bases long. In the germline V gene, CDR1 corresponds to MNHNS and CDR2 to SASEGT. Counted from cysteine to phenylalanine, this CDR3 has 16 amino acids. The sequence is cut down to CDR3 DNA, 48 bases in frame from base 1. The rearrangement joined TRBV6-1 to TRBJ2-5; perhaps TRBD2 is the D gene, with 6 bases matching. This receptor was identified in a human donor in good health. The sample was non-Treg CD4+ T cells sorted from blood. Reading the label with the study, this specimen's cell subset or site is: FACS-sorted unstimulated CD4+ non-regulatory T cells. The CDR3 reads CASSEAFVGGRETQYF. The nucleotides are TGTGCCAGCAGTGAAGCGTTCGTGGGGGGTCGAGAGACCCAGTACTTC.